Each of the 11 T cell receptor beta chains below was sequenced from the same sample in a study of blood T cell repertoires in COVID-19. The protocol was immunoSEQ multiplex PCR, while the TCRdb copy is restricted to in-frame clones and leaves out a portion. The table includes roughly 320,000 clones, over 90% detected once. The sample taken for sequencing was PBMCs or T cells enriched from blood (not recorded which). The receptors originated from a woman aged 25 to 39 who had been exposed to COVID-19.

The chain recombines TRBV4-3 with TRBJ1-3; D is uncertain. Germline assignment: CDR1 LGHNA and CDR2 YSLEER. V was trimmed by 4 bases and J by 4 bases, leaving 8 bases between them. The CDR3 loop spans 13 amino acids. Here the CDR3 DNA reads TGCGCCAGCAGCCTGCGAGGGGGAAACACCATATATTTT. This codes for CASSLRGGNTIYF.

The chain uses TRBV9 and TRBJ2-2; TRBD2 matches at 9 bases. The CDR3 runs to 19 residues. Germline-derived CDR1 and CDR2 are SGDLS and YYNGEE. V lost 0 bases, J lost 6 bases, and 15 bases stayed unmatched. CDR3 in amino acids: CASSVGLAGAGFGAGELFF. The CDR3 bases are TGTGCCAGCAGCGTAGGGTTAGCGGGGGCCGGTTTTGGGGCCGGGGAGCTGTTTTTT.

The chain recombines TRBV7-9 with TRBJ2-1, with D possibly matching TRBD2 (6 bases). The germline V gene has CDR1 SEHNR and CDR2 FQNEAQ (reference sequence). This CDR3 is built from 15 residues. V gave up 5 bases and J gave up 5 bases, with 16 bases separating them. The CDR3 loop is CASSPRGSYNNEQFF. The CDR3 DNA reads as TGTGCCAGCAGCCCACGGGGGTCCTACAACAATGAGCAGTTCTTC.

The chain recombines TRBV5-4 with TRBJ2-3; D gene ambiguous. This CDR3 spans 14 amino acids. Germline V gene data show CDR1 as SGHNT and CDR2 as YYREEE (reference sequence). Trimming cost V 1 base and J 0 bases, with 6 bases left between them. The CDR3 bases are TGTGCCAGCAGCTTGTTGCAGAGCACAGATACGCAGTATTTT. Translated: CASSLLQSTDTQYF.

The chain recombines TRBV5-4 with TRBJ1-2; D may be TRBD1 (5 bases). This CDR3 has 16 amino acids. The germline CDR1 and CDR2 sequences are SGHNT and YYREEE (reference sequence). Deletions cut 1 base from V and 8 bases from J, with 21 bases between. CDR3 bases: TGTGCCAGCAGCTTGTCCTACCTAGACAGCAACGGGGGCTACACCTTC. Translating it yields CASSLSYLDSNGGYTF. The full variable domain, rest sourced from reference TRBV5-4 and TRBJ1-2, is ETGVTQSPTHLIKTRGQQVTLRCSSQSGHNTVSWYQQALGQGPQFIFQYYREEENGRGNFPPRFSGLQFPNYSSELNVNALELDDSALYLCASSLSYLDSNGGYTFGSGTRLTVV.

This clone was seen only once. The V gene is TRBV5-6, the J gene TRBJ2-5; 9 bases map to TRBD1. Germline V CDR1 and CDR2: SGHDT, YYEEEE. This CDR3 spans 14 amino acids. V was clipped by 0 bases and J by 4 bases; unmatched bases: 1. The CDR3 here is CASSLGQGGETQYF. The CDR3 DNA follows: TGTGCCAGCAGCTTGGGACAGGGGGGAGAGACCCAGTACTTC.

J is TRBJ1-2 and V is TRBV6-5; the D is unclear. CDR3 length equals 15 residues. Trimming shortened V by 0 bases and J by 3 bases, and 11 bases separated the two germline ends. Germline CDR1 is MNHEY and CDR2 is SVGAGI. CDR3 in amino acids: CASSYSQASDYGYTF. The CDR3 coding sequence is TGTGCCAGCAGTTACTCCCAGGCGTCCGACTATGGCTACACCTTC.

This clone was seen just once. The chain combines TRBV6-2 or TRBV6-3 with TRBJ2-7, with D perhaps matching TRBD1 (6 bases). CDR1 and CDR2 from the germline V gene are MNHEY and SVGEGT. The germline V and J ends were trimmed by 6 bases and 3 bases, with 18 bases remaining between them. The length of the CDR3 is 15 residues. CDR3 bases: TGTGCCAGCAGCCTAATTTGGACAGAGAACTACGAGCAGTACTTC. Translation gives CASSLIWTENYEQYF.

This rearrangement joins TRBV27 to TRBJ1-4, with D perhaps TRBD1 (6 bases). This CDR3 comprises 14 residues. Germline-derived CDR1 and CDR2 are MNHEY and SMNVEV (reference sequence). V was trimmed by 2 bases and J by 6 bases, leaving 10 bases between them. In DNA, the CDR3 is TGTGCCAGCAGTTTAAACAGGGCAGATGAAAAACTGTTTTTT. Its translation is CASSLNRADEKLFF.

This chain joins TRBV7-2 and TRBJ1-6; D perhaps matches TRBD1 (5 bases). V gave up 8 bases and J gave up 1 base, with 9 bases separating them. CDR1 SGHTA and CDR2 FQGNSA come from the germline V gene. This CDR3 is built from 14 residues. The CDR3 DNA follows: TGTGCCAGCCGGGAGGGGTCCTATAATTCACCCCTCCACTTT. Protein sequence: CASREGSYNSPLHF.

V gene TRBV12-5 combines with J gene TRBJ1-6; D unresolved. Trimming shortened V by 0 bases and J by 7 bases, and 10 bases separated the two germline ends. CDR1 and CDR2 from the germline V gene are LGHNT and FRNRAP. This CDR3 contains 15 residues. The CDR3, as DNA: TGTGCTAGTGGTTTGGTACGGACGGGGAATTCACCCCTCCACTTT. This sequence encodes CASGLVRTGNSPLHF.